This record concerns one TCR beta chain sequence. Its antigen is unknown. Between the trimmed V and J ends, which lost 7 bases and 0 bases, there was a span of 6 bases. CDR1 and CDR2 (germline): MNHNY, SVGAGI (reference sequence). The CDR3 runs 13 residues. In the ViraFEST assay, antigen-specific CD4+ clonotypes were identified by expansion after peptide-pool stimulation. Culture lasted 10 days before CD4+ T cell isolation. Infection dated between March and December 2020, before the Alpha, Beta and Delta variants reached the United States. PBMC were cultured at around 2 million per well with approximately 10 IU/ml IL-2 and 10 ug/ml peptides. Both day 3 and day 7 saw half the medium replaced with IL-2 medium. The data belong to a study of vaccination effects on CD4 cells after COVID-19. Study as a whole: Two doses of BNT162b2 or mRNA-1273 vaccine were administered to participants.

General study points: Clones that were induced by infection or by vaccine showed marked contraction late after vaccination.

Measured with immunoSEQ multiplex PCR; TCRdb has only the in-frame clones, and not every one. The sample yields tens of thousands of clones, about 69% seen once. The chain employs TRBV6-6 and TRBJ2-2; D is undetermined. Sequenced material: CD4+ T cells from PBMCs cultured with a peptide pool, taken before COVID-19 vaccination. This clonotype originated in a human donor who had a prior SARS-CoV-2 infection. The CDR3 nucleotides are TGTGCCAGCAAAGGATCGAACACCGGGGAGCTGTTTTTT. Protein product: CASKGSNTGELFF.